This entry describes one T cell receptor (beta chain). Germline values: CDR1 SGHRS, CDR2 YFSETQ. The V and J ends lost 0 bases and 0 bases respectively, with 7 bases between them. This CDR3 region has 15 residues. This sample was included in a study of blood T cell repertoires in COVID-19. Assay used: immunoSEQ multiplex PCR; TCRdb lists only in-frame clones, some missing. The sample carries some 180,000 clones, roughly 80% recorded once. The V and J genes are TRBV5-1 and TRBJ1-5; TRBD1 is a possible D gene (5 bases). Source material: peripheral blood. The TCR comes from an elderly woman with COVID-19, enrolled during active disease. As DNA, the CDR3 is TGCGCCAGCAGCTTGGGGACAAGTAGCAATCAGCCCCAGCATTTT. Protein sequence: CASSLGTSSNQPQHF.